This record covers a single T cell receptor (beta chain). Antigen specificity is unknown. These data belong to a study of blood T cells in healthy people across ages. Then a second PCR, running roughly 7 to 11 cycles, was carried out with a sample-barcoded 5' primer and a J-beta primer mix. TCRdb re-called the 5' RACE reads with MiXCR, one entry per CDR3 protein. This table has some 1.4 million distinct CDR3 sequences, 42% appearing once. Study-wide results and limits: Reliance upon unsorted PBMCs precluded definitive naive versus antigen-experienced comparison.

Deletions cut 2 bases from V and 7 bases from J, with 11 bases between. The CDR3 runs 13 residues. Germline V CDR1 and CDR2: KGHSH, LQKENI. This TCR came from a young woman in good health. This chain links TRBV18 with TRBJ1-2, with D tentatively TRBD1 (6 bases). Input material: blood. The CDR3 DNA is TGTGCCAGCTCACCAGACAGGAGGCTTGGCTACACCTTC. Translated: CASSPDRRLGYTF.